The clone carrying this TCR beta chain has a single count. CDR3 length: 13 residues. Trimming removed 4 bases from V and 8 bases from J; junction bases left unmatched: 4. Per germline, CDR1 SGDLS and CDR2 YYNGEE. These data come from a study of blood T cell repertoires in COVID-19. Study details: Whether acute or convalescent, the COVID-19 samples came from the United States, Italy and Spain. PBMCs, B-cell-depleted T cells, or T cells were the source of the cDNA or gDNA that made up the material.

Source study methods: Reference gene primer amplification gave nucleated cell count estimates. The table came from immunoSEQ multiplex PCR; TCRdb's copy has only in-frame clones and leaves some out. D and trimming were read from the DNA, whereas the V and J calls and clone size are those reported in that table. Here the sample spans approximately 390,000 clones, nearly 90% being singletons. This sequence originates from a young man with active or convalescent COVID-19. This sequence joins TRBV9 and TRBJ1-4; 8 nucleotides line up with TRBD1. The sequenced sample consisted of peripheral blood. The DNA of the CDR3 is TGTGCCAGCAGCCCAAGACAGGGGGAAAAACTGTTTTTT. Protein: CASSPRQGEKLFF.